This T cell receptor (beta chain) was captured in a study of identical twins. Germline V CDR1 and CDR2: LGHDT, YNNKEL (reference sequence). The V gene lost 6 bases and the J gene lost 8 bases, with 5 bases spanning the gap. This CDR3 spans 11 amino acids. This clonotype was counted at least ten times. Antigen: not known. A universal primer site was incorporated via template switching, and the cDNA contained unique molecular identifiers. TCRdb reprocessed the 5' RACE reads with MiXCR, giving one entry per CDR3 protein. The sample includes under 300,000 distinct CDR3 sequences, about 12% of them seen just once. Findings and limits, study-wide: Invariant T cells like MAIT and iNKT could partly confound the zero-insertion analyses. Fewer insertions marked abundant cord blood beta clonotypes; young adult naive trended weakly, memory not at all.

This same sample was also taken into another study, of yellow fever vaccine responses in identical twins. That publication notes: Convergence reportedly seemed to mark part of the twins' vaccine T cell response, with personalization marking the rest.

This receptor was taken from a woman aged 18-29 years in good health. Sequenced input: memory (CD45RO+) T cells sorted from blood. This sequence joins TRBV3-1 and TRBJ1-6; no clear D. In DNA, the CDR3 is TGTGCCAGCAGTCGGGATTCACCCCTCCACTTT. Translating it yields CASSRDSPLHF.